The rows below give T cell receptor beta chains drawn from one sample of a study of OX40 agonist ivuxolimab in advanced cancers. Clones were sequenced by immunoSEQ multiplex PCR, and TCRdb holds only the in-frame ones, with some missing. This table holds approximately 70,000 clones, 80% to 95% found once. The sample was CD4+ or CD8+ T cells sorted from blood, taken in a trial of the OX40 agonist ivuxolimab. The source is an adult with an advanced solid tumor such as melanoma, head and neck, liver or kidney cancer. CDR3s include the opening cysteine and the closing phenylalanine or tryptophan. The order of the fields is V gene, D gene, CDR3 length, clone size, J gene, CDR3 protein, CDR3 DNA. A D gene is named only where the DNA matches it firmly. Size is omitted from some rows. Given values are once, few, many or a class for expanded clones.

TRBV7-3	TRBD2	14	.	TRBJ2-7	CASRSRGGSYEQYF	TGTGCCAGCAGGTCACGCGGGGGATCCTACGAGCAGTACTTC
TRBV19	.	11	.	TRBJ2-2	CASSRTGELFF	TGTGCCAGTAGTAGGACCGGGGAGCTGTTTTTT
TRBV14	TRBD2	17	.	TRBJ2-1	CASSQERLAGPYNEQFF	TGTGCCAGCAGCCAAGAGCGACTAGCGGGACCCTACAATGAGCAGTTCTTC
TRBV6-5	TRBD1	14	.	TRBJ1-2	CASSPGGIVYGYTF	TGTGCCAGCAGCCCAGGGGGGATAGTCTATGGCTACACCTTC
TRBV5-1	TRBD1	14	.	TRBJ2-5	CASSPGTAQETQYF	TGCGCCAGCAGCCCCGGGACAGCTCAAGAGACCCAGTACTTC
TRBV21-1	.	17	.	TRBJ1-1	CASSKAPEGGAKTEAFF	TGTGCCAGCAGCAAAGCCCCGGAGGGGGGGGCGAAGACTGAAGCTTTCTTT
TRBV6-6	.	11	.	TRBJ1-2	CASSGQFDYTF	TGTGCCAGCAGCGGACAGTTTGACTACACCTTC
TRBV12-1	.	16	.	TRBJ2-6	CASSFRKSSGANVLTF	TGTGCCAGCAGCTTTAGGAAAAGCTCTGGGGCCAACGTCCTGACTTTC
TRBV6-5	.	15	.	TRBJ1-1	CASSPGRAGRTEAFF	TGTGCCAGCAGCCCCGGCCGGGCAGGGCGCACTGAAGCTTTCTTT
TRBV9	.	16	.	TRBJ2-7	CASSVGGGGSNYEQYF	TGTGCCAGCAGCGTAGGAGGGGGAGGGTCAAACTACGAGCAGTACTTC
TRBV7-3	.	15	.	TRBJ2-2	CASSGRGSNTGELFF	TGTGCCAGCAGTGGCCGGGGGTCGAACACCGGGGAGCTGTTTTTT
TRBV5-1	.	17	.	TRBJ2-1	CASSRSPSAGSYNEQFF	TGCGCCAGCAGCAGGAGCCCCTCAGCGGGCTCCTACAATGAGCAGTTCTTC
TRBV6-5	.	12	.	TRBJ2-1	CASSPHRGQDFF	TGTGCCAGCAGTCCTCATCGGGGCCAGGATTTCTTC
TRBV18	TRBD1	20	.	TRBJ1-1	CASSSIGTGSSGPRNTEAFF	TGTGCCAGCTCATCCATCGGGACAGGGTCGTCGGGACCGCGGAACACTGAAGCTTTCTTT
TRBV2	TRBD1	13	.	TRBJ1-1	CASRGTENTEAFF	TGTGCCAGCAGGGGGACAGAGAACACTGAAGCTTTCTTT
TRBV28	TRBD1	12	.	TRBJ2-5	CASQGALETQYF	TGTGCCAGTCAGGGGGCCTTGGAGACCCAGTACTTC
TRBV6-5	.	16	.	TRBJ1-5	CASSYSGLDSNQPQHF	TGTGCCAGCAGTTACTCCGGGTTAGACAGCAATCAGCCCCAGCATTTT
TRBV5-1	TRBD1	13	.	TRBJ1-1	CASSLTGDTEAFF	TGCGCCAGCAGCTTAACAGGGGATACTGAAGCTTTCTTT
TRBV14	.	17	.	TRBJ2-3	CASSQDRAADLTDTQYF	TGTGCCAGCAGCCAAGATAGGGCGGCCGACCTCACAGATACGCAGTATTTT
TRBV27	.	15	.	TRBJ2-7	CASSPLQPGSYEQYF	TGTGCCAGCAGTCCCCTTCAGCCCGGGAGCTACGAGCAGTACTTC
TRBV7-2	.	13	.	TRBJ1-3	CASTGGYRNTIYF	TGTGCCAGCACCGGGGGCTACCGGAACACCATATATTTT
TRBV11-3	TRBD2	16	.	TRBJ2-1	CASSFAWREAHNEQFF	TGTGCCAGCAGCTTCGCTTGGCGGGAGGCCCACAATGAGCAGTTCTTC
TRBV6-1	TRBD2	18	.	TRBJ2-7	CASSEWGRLAGGHYEQYF	TGTGCCAGCAGTGAATGGGGGCGGCTAGCGGGAGGGCACTACGAGCAGTACTTC
TRBV9	.	13	.	TRBJ1-6	CASNRDADSPLHF	TGTGCCAGCAACCGGGATGCTGATTCACCCCTCCACTTT
TRBV30	.	10	.	TRBJ1-2	CACSRGVYTF	TGTGCCTGCAGTAGGGGGGTCTACACCTTC
TRBV20-1	.	11	.	TRBJ2-5	CSARDRETQYF	TGCAGTGCTAGAGATCGGGAGACCCAGTACTTC
TRBV19	.	13	.	TRBJ1-5	CASSSLGPQPQHF	TGTGCCAGTAGTTCCCTGGGGCCGCAGCCCCAGCATTTT
TRBV5-3	TRBD2	12	.	TRBJ2-3	CARGLFTDTQYF	TGTGCCAGGGGACTATTCACCGATACGCAGTATTTT
TRBV5-1	.	12	few	TRBJ1-2	CASSVNAYGYTF	TGCGCCAGCAGTGTGAACGCATATGGCTACACCTTC
TRBV7-3	.	16	once	TRBJ2-1	CASSFFPTTEGNEQFF	TGTGCCAGCAGCTTTTTCCCCACGACAGAAGGCAATGAGCAGTTCTTC
TRBV11-1	.	13	.	TRBJ2-2	CASSPGPTGELFF	TGTGCCAGCAGCCCTGGCCCCACCGGGGAGCTGTTTTTT
TRBV6-1	TRBD1	14	.	TRBJ1-2	CASSASDRLYGYTF	TGTGCCAGCAGTGCCTCGGACAGGCTCTATGGCTACACCTTC
TRBV6-5	.	15	.	TRBJ2-5	CASSYFGGAQETQYF	TGTGCCAGCAGTTACTTTGGGGGGGCCCAAGAGACCCAGTACTTC
TRBV5-4	TRBD2	15	.	TRBJ2-7	CASSLGDGGSYEQYF	TGTGCCAGCAGCTTGGGGGACGGGGGGTCCTACGAGCAGTACTTC
TRBV5-6	.	15	.	TRBJ1-6	CASSLRGQPNSPLHF	TGTGCCAGCAGCTTGAGAGGACAGCCCAATTCACCCCTCCACTTT
TRBV6-1	.	15	.	TRBJ1-1	CASSESPATNTEAFF	TGTGCCAGCAGTGAATCCCCGGCCACGAACACTGAAGCTTTCTTT
TRBV19	TRBD1	13	.	TRBJ1-5	CATSTGNRQPQHF	TGTGCCACCTCGACAGGGAATCGTCAGCCCCAGCATTTT
TRBV5-1	TRBD2	13	.	TRBJ2-7	CASTSGTGYEQYF	TGCGCCAGCACGAGCGGGACGGGCTACGAGCAGTACTTC
TRBV10-3	.	11	once	TRBJ1-2	CAISAEWGYTF	TGTGCCATCAGTGCCGAGTGGGGCTACACCTTC
TRBV10-3	.	15	.	TRBJ1-5	CAISEGDKGNQPQHF	TGTGCCATCAGTGAGGGGGACAAAGGCAATCAGCCCCAGCATTTT
TRBV9	.	15	.	TRBJ2-3	CASSVAVSGSDTQYF	TGTGCCAGCAGCGTAGCCGTCAGCGGTTCAGATACGCAGTATTTT
TRBV18	TRBD1	16	.	TRBJ2-7	CASSPRGQGASYEQYF	TGTGCCAGCTCACCACGGGGGCAGGGGGCATCCTACGAGCAGTACTTC
TRBV7-2	.	13	.	TRBJ2-1	CASRKRGGNEQFF	TGTGCCAGCAGGAAGAGGGGGGGTAATGAGCAGTTCTTC
TRBV7-8	.	15	.	TRBJ2-1	CASSLLRGINNEQFF	TGTGCCAGCAGCTTGCTTCGGGGCATCAACAATGAGCAGTTCTTC
TRBV19	.	14	.	TRBJ1-2	CASSMKVQGYGYTF	TGTGCCAGTAGTATGAAAGTTCAGGGCTATGGCTACACCTTC
TRBV5-6	.	14	.	TRBJ2-5	CASSPTSTLETQYF	TGTGCCAGCAGCCCCACTTCTACCTTAGAGACCCAGTACTTC
TRBV11-3	.	15	.	TRBJ2-1	CASSLEAGSDSRWFF	TGTGCCAGCAGCTTAGAGGCGGGGAGTGATTCAAGATGGTTCTTC
TRBV14	.	17	.	TRBJ1-4	CASSQTSGGPKISKLFF	TGTGCCAGCAGCCAAACTTCGGGGGGACCGAAAATCTCGAAACTGTTTTTT
TRBV5-1	TRBD1	15	once	TRBJ2-3	CASSMTGGNTDTQYF	TGCGCCAGCAGCATGACAGGGGGCAATACAGATACGCAGTATTTT
TRBV5-6	TRBD2	15	few	TRBJ2-3	CASSLEVAGGDTQYF	TGTGCCAGCAGCCTGGAGGTAGCGGGGGGAGATACGCAGTATTTT
TRBV19	.	11	.	TRBJ1-2	CASMRGRGYTF	TGTGCCAGTATGAGGGGTCGCGGCTACACCTTC
TRBV27	.	13	.	TRBJ1-2	CASSLRANYGYTF	TGTGCCAGCAGTTTGCGGGCTAACTATGGCTACACCTTC